The present T cell receptor (beta chain) was sequenced within a study of blood T cell repertoires in COVID-19. Study information: From the United States, Italy and Spain came samples of acute and convalescent COVID-19. The cDNA or gDNA used as material had been derived from T cells, B-cell-depleted T cells, or PBMCs.

Original processing notes: Counts of nucleated cells, estimated from reference gene primer amplification, were obtained. The data were produced by immunoSEQ multiplex PCR, yet TCRdb's version contains in-frame clones alone and is incomplete. V, J and clone size derive from that table, while D and trimming were established from the DNA sequence. The sample has 170,000 or so clones, over 80% seen once. The germline CDR1 and CDR2 sequences are MNHEY and SVGAGI. V lost 6 bases, J lost 2 bases, and 13 bases lay in between. The CDR3 is 14 residues long. This clonotype was sampled from a woman in her sixties with acute or convalescent COVID-19. The sample was peripheral blood. The chain carries TRBV6-5 and TRBJ1-1; no reliable D call. The CDR3 coding sequence is TGTGCCAGCAGGCCCCGGGAGGGCAACACTGAAGCTTTCTTT. Encoded protein: CASRPREGNTEAFF.